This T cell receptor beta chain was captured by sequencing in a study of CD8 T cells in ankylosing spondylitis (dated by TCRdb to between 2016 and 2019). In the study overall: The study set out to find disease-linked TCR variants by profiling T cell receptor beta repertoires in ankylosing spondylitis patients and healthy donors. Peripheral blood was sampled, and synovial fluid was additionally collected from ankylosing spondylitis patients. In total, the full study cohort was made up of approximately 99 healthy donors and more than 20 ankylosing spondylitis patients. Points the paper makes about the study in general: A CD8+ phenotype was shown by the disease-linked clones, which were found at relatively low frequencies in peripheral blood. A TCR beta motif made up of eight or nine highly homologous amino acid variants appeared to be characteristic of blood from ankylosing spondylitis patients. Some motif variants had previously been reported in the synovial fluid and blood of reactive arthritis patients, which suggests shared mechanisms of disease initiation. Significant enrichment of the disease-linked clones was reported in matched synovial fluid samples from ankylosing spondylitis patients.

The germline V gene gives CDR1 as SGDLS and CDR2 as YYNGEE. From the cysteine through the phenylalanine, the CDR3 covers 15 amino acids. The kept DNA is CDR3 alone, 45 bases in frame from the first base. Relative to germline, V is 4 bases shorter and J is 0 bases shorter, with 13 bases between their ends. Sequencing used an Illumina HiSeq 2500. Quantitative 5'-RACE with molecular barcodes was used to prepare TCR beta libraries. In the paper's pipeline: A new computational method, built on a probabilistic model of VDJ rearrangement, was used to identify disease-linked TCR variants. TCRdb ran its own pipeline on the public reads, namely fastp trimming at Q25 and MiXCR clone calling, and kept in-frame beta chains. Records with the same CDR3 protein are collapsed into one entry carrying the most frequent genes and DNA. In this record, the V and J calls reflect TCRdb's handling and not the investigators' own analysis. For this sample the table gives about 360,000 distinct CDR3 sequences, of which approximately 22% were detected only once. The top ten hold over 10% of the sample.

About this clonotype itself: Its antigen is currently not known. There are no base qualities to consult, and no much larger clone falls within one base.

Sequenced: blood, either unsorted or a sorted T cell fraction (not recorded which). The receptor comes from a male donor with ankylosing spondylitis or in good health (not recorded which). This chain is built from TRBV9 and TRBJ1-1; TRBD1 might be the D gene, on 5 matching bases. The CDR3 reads CASSLADSLNTEAFF. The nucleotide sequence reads TGTGCCAGCAGCCTAGCCGACAGCCTGAACACTGAAGCTTTCTTT.